The sample holds a few counts of the clone carrying this T cell receptor (beta chain). One entry per CDR3 protein results from TCRdb running MiXCR on the RT-PCR reads. Of hundreds of thousands of distinct CDR3 sequences in the sample, 14% were seen once. V lost 8 bases to trimming and J lost 5 bases; unmatched junction nucleotides: 3. The CDR3 has 13 residues. Germline assignment: CDR1 DFQATT and CDR2 SNEGSKA (reference sequence). Sequenced sample: memory CD4+ T cells from blood. The gene calls are TRBV20-1 and TRBJ2-3; 14 bases agree with TRBD2. This clonotype originated in a female donor in good health, serving as a healthy control. The CDR3 spells CSPGLAGVDTQYF. The DNA of the CDR3 is TGCAGTCCGGGACTAGCGGGAGTAGATACGCAGTATTTT.